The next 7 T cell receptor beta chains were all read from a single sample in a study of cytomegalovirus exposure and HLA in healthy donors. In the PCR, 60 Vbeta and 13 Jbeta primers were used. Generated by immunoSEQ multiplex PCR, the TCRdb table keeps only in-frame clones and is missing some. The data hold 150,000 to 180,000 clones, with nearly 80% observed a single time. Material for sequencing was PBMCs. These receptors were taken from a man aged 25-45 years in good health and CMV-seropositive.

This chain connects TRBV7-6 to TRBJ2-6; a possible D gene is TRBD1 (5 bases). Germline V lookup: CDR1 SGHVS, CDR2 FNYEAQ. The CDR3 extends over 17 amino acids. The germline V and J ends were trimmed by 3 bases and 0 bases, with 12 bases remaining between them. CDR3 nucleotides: TGTGCCAGCAGCTTTAAGGGGCCTAGCTCTGGGGCCAACGTCCTGACTTTC. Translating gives CASSFKGPSSGANVLTF.

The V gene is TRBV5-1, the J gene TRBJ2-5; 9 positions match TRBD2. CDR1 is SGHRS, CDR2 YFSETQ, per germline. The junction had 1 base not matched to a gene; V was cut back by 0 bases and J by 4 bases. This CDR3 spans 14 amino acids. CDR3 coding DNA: TGCGCCAGCAGCTTGGTTAGCGGGAGAGAGACCCAGTACTTC. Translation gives CASSLVSGRETQYF. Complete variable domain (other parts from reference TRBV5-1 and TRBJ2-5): KAGVTQTPRYLIKTRGQQVTLSCSPISGHRSVSWYQQTPGQGLQFLFEYFSETQRNKGNFPGRFSGRQFSNSRSEMNVSTLELGDSALYLCASSLVSGRETQYFGPGTRLLVL.

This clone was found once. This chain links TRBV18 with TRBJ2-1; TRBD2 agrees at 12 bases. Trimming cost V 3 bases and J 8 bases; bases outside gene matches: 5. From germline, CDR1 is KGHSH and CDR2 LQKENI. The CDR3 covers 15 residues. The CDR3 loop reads CASSPTSGSYDEQFF. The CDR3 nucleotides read TGTGCCAGCTCACCGACTAGCGGGAGTTACGATGAGCAGTTCTTC.

In nucleotides, the CDR3 is TGCAGCGTTGAGATTAGGGAGGGCCCCGATGAGCAGTTCTTC. Its translation is CSVEIREGPDEQFF. V and J are TRBV29-1 and TRBJ2-1, with 7 nucleotides matching TRBD2. The CDR3 contains 14 residues. Germline trimming cut 3 bases from V and 8 bases from J; bases unmatched to any gene: 10. The V gene's germline CDR1 is SQVTM and CDR2 ANQGSEA.

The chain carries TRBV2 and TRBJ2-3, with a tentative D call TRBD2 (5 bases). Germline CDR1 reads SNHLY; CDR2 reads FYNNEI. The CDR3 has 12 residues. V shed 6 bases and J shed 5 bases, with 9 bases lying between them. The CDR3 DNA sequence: TGTGCCAGCAGCGAACTAGTAGATACGCAGTATTTT. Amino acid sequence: CASSELVDTQYF.

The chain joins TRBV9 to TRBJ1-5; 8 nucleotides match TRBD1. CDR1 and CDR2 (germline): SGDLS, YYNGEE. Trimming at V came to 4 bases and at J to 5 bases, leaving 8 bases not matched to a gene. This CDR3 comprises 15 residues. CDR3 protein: CASSPTGAGYQPQHF. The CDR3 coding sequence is TGTGCCAGCAGCCCGACAGGGGCGGGCTATCAGCCCCAGCATTTT.

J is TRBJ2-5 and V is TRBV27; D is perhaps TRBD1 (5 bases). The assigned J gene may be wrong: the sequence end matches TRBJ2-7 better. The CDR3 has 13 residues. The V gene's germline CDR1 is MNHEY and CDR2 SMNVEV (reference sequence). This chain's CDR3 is CASQTGSSYEQYF. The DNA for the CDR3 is TGTGCCAGCCAAACAGGATCCTCCTACGAGCAGTACTTC.